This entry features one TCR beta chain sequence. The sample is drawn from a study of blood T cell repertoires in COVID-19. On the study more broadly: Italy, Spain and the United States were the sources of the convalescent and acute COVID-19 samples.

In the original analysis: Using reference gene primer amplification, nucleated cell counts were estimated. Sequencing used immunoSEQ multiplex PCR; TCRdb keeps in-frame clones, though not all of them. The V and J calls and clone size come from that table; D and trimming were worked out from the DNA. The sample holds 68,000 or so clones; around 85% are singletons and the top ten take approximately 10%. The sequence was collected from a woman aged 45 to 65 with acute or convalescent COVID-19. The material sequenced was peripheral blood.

CDR3 amino acids: CATSVAGANEQFF. The CDR3 nucleotides are TGTGCCACCAGTGTGGCAGGGGCCAATGAGCAGTTCTTC. The V and J genes are TRBV24-1 and TRBJ2-1, with a weak D call TRBD1 (6 bases). This CDR3 is built from 13 residues. V lost 5 bases and J 6 bases, leaving 10 bases between the germline ends. Germline V gene lookup returns CDR1 KGHDR and CDR2 SFDVKD.